These 23 T cell receptor beta chains originate from one sample sequenced in a study of CD8+ T cells in alopecia areata. As the sequencing template, cDNA was produced by extracting RNA and reverse transcribing it. Produced via immunoSEQ multiplex PCR; TCRdb's table is partial and in-frame only. The table has under 150,000 clones, 45% to 65% seen once. The sample's treatment: oral pan-JAK inhibitor, 5-10 mg twice daily. Source: CD4+ T cells sorted from blood, taken at week 24, from a patient treated with tofacitinib. All receptors come from a human donor with alopecia areata.

This clone was recorded a few times. The genes are TRBV10-3 and TRBJ2-6; D gene ambiguous. The germline V gene encodes CDR1 ENHRY and CDR2 SYGVKD. This CDR3 is built from 14 residues. Trimming left V 10 bases short and J 0 bases short, with 10 bases between. In nucleotides, the CDR3 is TGTGCCACCGAGTGGGGCTCTGGGGCCAACGTCCTGACTTTC. This codes for CATEWGSGANVLTF.

V usage is TRBV4-3 and J usage is TRBJ1-4; D is uncertain. The CDR3 runs to 13 residues. With 0 bases removed from V and 8 bases from J, the gap between germline ends came to 7 bases. The V gene's germline CDR1 is LGHNA and CDR2 YSLEER. The CDR3 sequence is CASSQDRREKLFF. The CDR3 DNA follows: TGCGCCAGCAGCCAAGATCGGCGGGAAAAACTGTTTTTT.

V gene TRBV5-6 combines with J gene TRBJ2-7; a possible D gene is TRBD1 (5 bases). In germline, CDR1 is SGHDT, CDR2 YYEEEE. V was shortened by 4 bases and J by 7 bases, with 12 bases between the two germline ends. This CDR3 contains 12 residues. The CDR3 sequence: CASSRQQGEQYF. The CDR3 nucleotides read TGTGCCAGCAGCCGACAGCAGGGTGAGCAGTACTTC.

This clone was seen more than once but under ten times. The rearrangement uses TRBV30 and TRBJ2-5, with D hard to call. Trimming shortened V by 5 bases and J by 4 bases, and 14 bases separated the two germline ends. The CDR3 length is 13 residues. Germline V lookup: CDR1 GTSNPN, CDR2 SVGIG (reference sequence). The CDR3 reads CAWGLGLGETQYF. The CDR3 DNA reads as TGTGCCTGGGGATTGGGTTTGGGAGAGACCCAGTACTTC.

This CDR3 reads CACPTVAGGTDTQYF. The CDR3 region has the DNA TGTGCCTGCCCCACGGTGGCCGGGGGCACAGATACGCAGTATTTT. The genes are TRBV30 and TRBJ2-3; maybe TRBD2 (5 bases). Per the germline V gene, CDR1 is GTSNPN and CDR2 is SVGIG (reference sequence). This CDR3 is built from 15 residues. Trimming stripped 6 bases from V and 1 base from J, with 17 bases between.

The chain combines TRBV30 with TRBJ1-2; D perhaps matches TRBD1 (5 bases). This CDR3 contains 14 residues. The V gene lost 7 bases and the J gene lost 6 bases, with 21 bases spanning the gap. Looked up from germline, CDR1 is GTSNPN and CDR2 is SVGIG (reference sequence). The CDR3 loop reads CALPPGTSADGYTF. The CDR3 DNA sequence: TGTGCCTTACCTCCCGGGACCTCCGCCGATGGCTACACCTTC.

This clone showed up just a few times. The CDR3 spells CASRDTGTGGSPLHF. The CDR3 DNA reads as TGTGCCAGCAGAGATACCGGGACAGGGGGATCACCCCTCCACTTT. The chain uses TRBV6-6 and TRBJ1-6; 11 positions match TRBD1. CDR3 length: 15 amino acids. The germline gives CDR1 MNHNY, CDR2 SVGAGI (reference sequence). V lost 6 bases, J lost 10 bases, and 8 bases stayed unmatched.

This clone has a handful of counts. V is TRBV30 and J is TRBJ2-2; D is ambiguous. This CDR3 is 13 amino acids long. Per germline, CDR1 GTSNPN and CDR2 SVGIG (reference sequence). Trimming pared 2 bases from V and 6 bases from J, leaving 10 bases between. The CDR3 nucleotides read TGTGCCTGGAGTTTGCTCGAGGCCGGGGAGCTGTTTTTT. This sequence encodes CAWSLLEAGELFF.

The chain couples TRBV6-5 to TRBJ2-3; 8 bases line up with TRBD1. CDR1 and CDR2 (germline): MNHEY, SVGAGI. Trimming took 5 bases from V and 4 from J; bases not matched to a gene: 8. This CDR3 region has 15 residues. The CDR3 DNA reads TGTGCCAGCAGTCAGACAGGGGTATTGGCAGATACGCAGTATTTT. This codes for CASSQTGVLADTQYF.

V and J are TRBV4-2 and TRBJ2-5, with D possibly TRBD2 on 5 matching bases. Trimming shortened V by 3 bases and J by 4 bases, and 6 bases separated the two germline ends. The CDR3 contains 12 residues. Germline V gene lookup returns CDR1 LGHNA and CDR2 YNFKEQ. The CDR3 DNA reads TGTGCCAGCAGCCATGAGGGAGAGACCCAGTACTTC. Amino acid sequence: CASSHEGETQYF.

The rearrangement uses TRBV4-3 and TRBJ2-3; perhaps D is TRBD1 or TRBD2 (5 bases each). This CDR3 has 13 residues. Germline CDR1 and CDR2: LGHNA and YSLEER. With 4 bases removed from V and 13 bases from J, the gap between germline ends came to 18 bases. Here the CDR3 reads CASSPGAAPTKYF. CDR3 DNA sequence: TGCGCCAGCAGCCCCGGGGCCGCACCTACAAAGTATTTT.

The chain couples TRBV2 to TRBJ1-2, with D maybe TRBD1 (6 bases). Per germline, CDR1 SNHLY and CDR2 FYNNEI. The CDR3 length is 11 residues. The germline V and J ends were trimmed by 9 bases and 8 bases, with 13 bases remaining between them. The CDR3 spells CASSTGKGYTF. CDR3 DNA: TGTGCCAGTAGCACAGGGAAAGGCTACACCTTC.

CDR3 sequence reads: CSVGMRQGDYGYTF. CDR3 nucleotides: TGCAGCGTGGGGATGAGACAGGGGGACTATGGCTACACCTTC. The chain joins TRBV29-1 to TRBJ1-2; TRBD1 matches at 9 bases. There are 14 residues in the CDR3. Losses at the gene ends were 6 bases for V and 3 bases for J; bases not matched to a gene: 8. The germline V gene encodes CDR1 SQVTM and CDR2 ANQGSEA. Variable domain in full (rest from reference TRBV29-1 and TRBJ1-2): SAVISQKPSRDICQRGTSLTIQCQVDSQVTMMFWYRQQPGQSLTLIATANQGSEATYESGFVIDKFPISRPNLTFSTLTVSNMSPEDSSIYLCSVGMRQGDYGYTFGSGTRLTVV.

The chain links TRBV6-5 to TRBJ2-7, with TRBD1 matching 12 bases. Unmatched junction bases numbered 5, after V lost 1 base and J lost 7 bases. CDR1 MNHEY and CDR2 SVGAGI come from the germline V gene. The CDR3 is 15 residues long. CDR3 coding DNA: TGTGCCAGCAGTTACTACGGGACAGGGGGCGGAGAGCAGTACTTC. Protein product: CASSYYGTGGGEQYF.

The chain joins TRBV2 to TRBJ2-3, with 9 positions matching TRBD2. In germline, CDR1 is SNHLY, CDR2 FYNNEI. Trimming took 4 bases from V and 1 from J; bases not matched to a gene: 3. The CDR3 contains 15 residues. The CDR3 nucleotides read TGTGCCAGCAGTGGGCCTAGCGGGGGCACAGATACGCAGTATTTT. Translated, it gives CASSGPSGGTDTQYF.

Only a few counts were recorded for this clone. The chain combines TRBV18 with TRBJ1-6; D perhaps matches TRBD1 (5 bases). Germline CDR1 is KGHSH and CDR2 is LQKENI. V was trimmed by 0 bases and J by 8 bases, leaving 11 bases between them. The CDR3 covers 15 residues. The DNA for the CDR3 is TGTGCCAGCTCACCACCGGCAGGGTGGGATTCACCCCTCCACTTT. It encodes CASSPPAGWDSPLHF.

CDR3: CAWNPGTGATIQYF. For the CDR3, the DNA is TGTGCCTGGAACCCCGGGACAGGGGCAACCATTCAGTACTTC. The chain carries TRBV30 and TRBJ2-4; 10 bases align to TRBD1. This CDR3 has 14 amino acids. Trimming took 4 bases from V and 9 from J; bases not matched to a gene: 9. From germline, CDR1 is GTSNPN and CDR2 SVGIG (reference sequence).

The chain carries TRBV5-4 and TRBJ1-2; tentative D call: TRBD1 (5 bases). Germline CDR1 is SGHNT and CDR2 is YYREEE (reference sequence). The CDR3 sequence is 17 residues long. Deletions cut 6 bases from V and 1 base from J, with 22 bases between. In DNA, the CDR3 is TGTGCCAGCACCCGCATGGTGCAGGGACCCTTTAACTATGGCTACACCTTC. It encodes CASTRMVQGPFNYGYTF.

A remark on this clone: One junction end disagrees with the germline gene, perhaps due to a read error. V gene TRBV30 combines with J gene TRBJ1-2; no clear D. The CDR3 covers 11 residues. Per the germline V gene, CDR1 is GTSNPN and CDR2 is SVGIG (reference sequence). The CDR3 coding sequence is TGTGCCTGGACCTTGAACTCTGGCTACACCTTC. It codes for CAWTLNSGYTF. The entire variable domain, with the rest obtained from reference TRBV30 and TRBJ1-2, is as follows: SQTIHQWPATLVQPVGSPLSLECTVEGTSNPNLYWYRQAAGRGLQLLFYSVGIGQISSEVPQNLSASRPQDRQFILSSKKLLLSDSGFYLCAWTLNSGYTFGSGTRLTVV.

This clone was counted only a few times. The rearrangement joins TRBV7-2 to TRBJ1-2; 7 positions agree with TRBD1. Germline trimming cut 4 bases from V and 13 bases from J; bases unmatched to any gene: 6. CDR3 length: 11 residues. Germline V CDR1 and CDR2: SGHTA, FQGNSA. The CDR3, as DNA: TGTGCCAGCAGCTCCCGACAGGGATCCACCTTC. Protein sequence: CASSSRQGSTF.

V usage is TRBV4-1 and J usage is TRBJ1-1; no reliable D call. The V end was cut by 1 base, the J end by 6 bases, with 9 bases between. The germline V gene has CDR1 MGHRA and CDR2 YSYEKL. The CDR3 has 13 amino acids. CDR3 sequence (DNA): TGCGCCAGCAGCCAAGGGTCGGCCGCTGAAGCTTTCTTT. Protein: CASSQGSAAEAFF.

The chain employs TRBV4-2 and TRBJ2-2, with D unclear. V was shortened by 4 bases and J by 5 bases, with 17 bases between the two germline ends. The V gene's germline CDR1 is LGHNA and CDR2 YNFKEQ. This CDR3 contains 16 residues. The CDR3 nucleotides read TGTGCCAGCAGCCCTCAGGATCCTGGTGGGACCGGGGAGCTGTTTTTT. It specifies CASSPQDPGGTGELFF.

This chain links TRBV5-6 with TRBJ1-2, with D perhaps matching TRBD1 (6 bases). The CDR3 is 14 amino acids. Per germline, CDR1 SGHDT and CDR2 YYEEEE. The germline V and J ends were trimmed by 2 bases and 2 bases, with 10 bases remaining between them. CDR3 in amino acids: CASSFGQSNYGYTF. The CDR3 nucleotides read TGTGCCAGCAGCTTCGGACAGTCCAACTATGGCTACACCTTC.